This entry features one TCR beta chain sequence. The entry originates in a study of T cell changes during pregnancy in multiple sclerosis. J was trimmed by 3 bases and V by 5 bases; bases with no gene match: 8. Looked up from germline, CDR1 is SEHNR and CDR2 is FQNEAQ (reference sequence). This CDR3 is 15 amino acids long. Sequenced by immunoSEQ multiplex PCR; TCRdb stores in-frame clones only, minus some. The profile shows approximately 53,000 clones, around nine tenths of them singletons. This clonotype was obtained from a female donor with multiple sclerosis, enrolled in a pregnancy study. The sequencing here drew on CD4+ T cells from peripheral blood mononuclear cells, taken in the second trimester of pregnancy. V is TRBV7-9 and J is TRBJ2-7, with 9 bases matching TRBD2. CDR3 in DNA: TGTGCCAGCAGCCCCAGCGGGAGGCCGAACTACGAGCAGTACTTC. It is translated as CASSPSGRPNYEQYF.